This is a list of T cell receptor beta chains from one sample in a study of T cell responses to AZD1222 COVID-19 vaccine. Repertoires were generated with immunoSEQ multiplex PCR, while TCRdb's copy carries only in-frame clones and drops some. Here the sample spans about 99,000 clones, approximately 89% being singletons. Sequencing was performed on peripheral blood, taken on day 0 of AZD1222 vaccination. The origin of the receptors is an adult in good health. Each CDR3 is given with its conserved first and last residue. The D gene is left open where the match is weak. For some rows the clone size is stated as once, few or many, or as a class when expanded; others skip it.

clone size: .; J gene: TRBJ2-3; D gene: TRBD2; V gene: TRBV3-1/TRBV3-2; CDR3 DNA: TGTGCCAGCAGCCCCGGCGGGGGTACAGATACGCAGTATTTT; CDR3 protein: CASSPGGGTDTQYF
clone size: .; J gene: TRBJ2-7; D gene: .; V gene: TRBV6-6; CDR3 DNA: TGTGCCAGCACTTACCCGGGGAACGAGCAGTACTTC; CDR3 protein: CASTYPGNEQYF
clone size: .; J gene: TRBJ2-5; D gene: .; V gene: TRBV7-7; CDR3 DNA: TGTGCTAGCAGCCCCGATATCCAAGAGACCCAGTACTTC; CDR3 protein: CASSPDIQETQYF
clone size: once; J gene: TRBJ2-7; D gene: .; V gene: TRBV10-1; CDR3 DNA: TGCGCCAGCAGTGAGTCACCAGAAGGTGGCTACGAGCAGTACTTC; CDR3 protein: CASSESPEGGYEQYF
clone size: .; J gene: TRBJ2-1; D gene: TRBD2; V gene: TRBV30; CDR3 DNA: TGTGCCTGGAGGGGGACTAGCGGTTTTAATGAGCAGTTCTTC; CDR3 protein: CAWRGTSGFNEQFF
clone size: .; J gene: TRBJ1-4; D gene: .; V gene: TRBV7-9; CDR3 DNA: TGTGCCAGCAGCTTAACCCTTAATGAAAAACTGTTTTTT; CDR3 protein: CASSLTLNEKLFF
clone size: .; J gene: TRBJ2-3; D gene: .; V gene: TRBV6-6; CDR3 DNA: TGTGCCAGCAGTTACTGGGGTTACAGCCGGACAGATACGCAGTATTTT; CDR3 protein: CASSYWGYSRTDTQYF
clone size: .; J gene: TRBJ1-1; D gene: .; V gene: TRBV6-5; CDR3 DNA: TGTGCCAGCAGTTACTCGACAGGTTTGAACACTGAAGCTTTCTTT; CDR3 protein: CASSYSTGLNTEAFF
clone size: once; J gene: TRBJ1-5; D gene: .; V gene: TRBV19; CDR3 DNA: TGTGCCAGTAGTACCTATGCAGGAAGAGGTCAGCCCCAGCATTTT; CDR3 protein: CASSTYAGRGQPQHF
clone size: .; J gene: TRBJ2-1; D gene: .; V gene: TRBV24-1; CDR3 DNA: TGTGCCACCAGTGATGAGTTGTCTGAGCAGTTCTTC; CDR3 protein: CATSDELSEQFF
clone size: .; J gene: TRBJ2-7; D gene: TRBD2; V gene: TRBV18; CDR3 DNA: TGTGCCAGCTCACCACCTAGCGGGAGGCCATCCTACGAGCAGTACTTC; CDR3 protein: CASSPPSGRPSYEQYF
clone size: .; J gene: TRBJ1-1; D gene: TRBD1; V gene: TRBV4-3; CDR3 DNA: TGCGCCAGCAGCCAGGTCACAGGGGGCACTGAAGCTTTCTTT; CDR3 protein: CASSQVTGGTEAFF
clone size: few; J gene: TRBJ2-7; D gene: .; V gene: TRBV6-5; CDR3 DNA: TGTGCCAGCAGTTACTCCGAACGGATAAGCTCCTACGAGCAGTACTTC; CDR3 protein: CASSYSERISSYEQYF
clone size: .; J gene: TRBJ1-4; D gene: .; V gene: TRBV15; CDR3 DNA: TGTGCCACCAGCGACAGAGCAACTAATGAAAAACTGTTTTTT; CDR3 protein: CATSDRATNEKLFF
clone size: .; J gene: TRBJ1-6; D gene: .; V gene: TRBV10-3; CDR3 DNA: TGTGCCATCAGTGGAAGCTCCTATAATTCACCCCTCCACTTT; CDR3 protein: CAISGSSYNSPLHF
clone size: .; J gene: TRBJ1-1; D gene: .; V gene: TRBV5-5; CDR3 DNA: TGTGCCAGCAGCTTGGTGCCAGACACTGAAGCTTTCTTT; CDR3 protein: CASSLVPDTEAFF
clone size: .; J gene: TRBJ2-1; D gene: TRBD1; V gene: TRBV7-3; CDR3 DNA: TGTGCCAGCAGCTCCGGACAGGGCCACAATGAGCAGTTCTTC; CDR3 protein: CASSSGQGHNEQFF
clone size: .; J gene: TRBJ1-3; D gene: TRBD1; V gene: TRBV6-1; CDR3 DNA: TGTGCCAGCAGTGCGGGACAGGGGGCCTCTGGAAACACCATATATTTT; CDR3 protein: CASSAGQGASGNTIYF
clone size: once; J gene: TRBJ2-1; D gene: TRBD1; V gene: TRBV7-9; CDR3 DNA: TGTGCCAGCAGCTTAAATCCCCGACAGGGTTCCCTCTACAATGAGCAGTTCTTC; CDR3 protein: CASSLNPRQGSLYNEQFF
clone size: once; J gene: TRBJ2-7; D gene: TRBD1; V gene: TRBV6-5; CDR3 DNA: TGTGCCAGCAAGCGAACGGGACAGTCCTACGAGCAGTACTTC; CDR3 protein: CASKRTGQSYEQYF
clone size: .; J gene: TRBJ2-7; D gene: TRBD2; V gene: TRBV5-1; CDR3 DNA: TGCGCCAGCAGCTTGACTAGCGGGAGTTACGAGCAGTACTTC; CDR3 protein: CASSLTSGSYEQYF
clone size: .; J gene: TRBJ1-1; D gene: TRBD1; V gene: TRBV2; CDR3 DNA: TGTGCCAGCGGTGACAGGGGGAGACTCAACACTGAAGCTTTCTTT; CDR3 protein: CASGDRGRLNTEAFF
clone size: .; J gene: TRBJ2-3; D gene: TRBD2; V gene: TRBV4-1; CDR3 DNA: TGCGCCAGCACCAGAGCCTTAGCGGGGGGCACAGATACGCAGTATTTT; CDR3 protein: CASTRALAGGTDTQYF
clone size: .; J gene: TRBJ2-3; D gene: TRBD2; V gene: TRBV28; CDR3 DNA: TGTGCCAGTATGCTCGGCGGGAGGGCCCCAGATACGCAGTATTTT; CDR3 protein: CASMLGGRAPDTQYF
clone size: once; J gene: TRBJ1-3; D gene: .; V gene: TRBV6-1; CDR3 DNA: TGTGCCAGCAGTGATGTCCAGGCAAACACCATATATTTT; CDR3 protein: CASSDVQANTIYF
clone size: .; J gene: TRBJ2-1; D gene: TRBD1; V gene: TRBV28; CDR3 DNA: TGTGCCAGCAGTTTCCCGGGACAGGGTTACAATGAGCAGTTCTTC; CDR3 protein: CASSFPGQGYNEQFF
clone size: .; J gene: TRBJ1-5; D gene: .; V gene: TRBV7-2; CDR3 DNA: TGTGCCAGCAGCCCCGGGGGGGGCAATCAGCCCCAGCATTTT; CDR3 protein: CASSPGGGNQPQHF
clone size: .; J gene: TRBJ1-5; D gene: .; V gene: TRBV28; CDR3 DNA: TGTGCCAGCAGTTTATCCCAAGTCTTCGGGCCCCAGCATTTT; CDR3 protein: CASSLSQVFGPQHF
clone size: .; J gene: TRBJ2-1; D gene: .; V gene: TRBV29-1; CDR3 DNA: TGCAGCGTTTTTTTCGAGGGAGAGCAGTTCTTC; CDR3 protein: CSVFFEGEQFF
clone size: .; J gene: TRBJ2-5; D gene: .; V gene: TRBV18; CDR3 DNA: TGTGCCAGCTCAGTACAGGGACGGGAGACCCAGTACTTC; CDR3 protein: CASSVQGRETQYF
clone size: .; J gene: TRBJ2-1; D gene: .; V gene: TRBV4-1; CDR3 DNA: TGCGCCAGCAGCCAGGAGGAAATCTCCTACAATGAGCAGTTCTTC; CDR3 protein: CASSQEEISYNEQFF
clone size: .; J gene: TRBJ2-7; D gene: .; V gene: TRBV19; CDR3 DNA: TGTGCCAGTAGTATCGCCCGAGGCAGCTCCTACGAGCAGTACTTC; CDR3 protein: CASSIARGSSYEQYF
clone size: .; J gene: TRBJ2-3; D gene: TRBD2; V gene: TRBV10-3; CDR3 DNA: TGTGCCATCAGTGTTAGCGGGAGTGCCGATACGCAGTATTTT; CDR3 protein: CAISVSGSADTQYF
clone size: .; J gene: TRBJ2-1; D gene: .; V gene: TRBV19; CDR3 DNA: TGTGCCAGTAGTCGGTGGGGGCGACAGGCGGGTACAAATGAGCAGTTCTTC; CDR3 protein: CASSRWGRQAGTNEQFF
clone size: .; J gene: TRBJ2-2; D gene: .; V gene: TRBV9; CDR3 DNA: TGTGCCAGCAGCGTAGAGGGAGGACTCTACACCGGGGAGCTGTTTTTT; CDR3 protein: CASSVEGGLYTGELFF
clone size: .; J gene: TRBJ2-1; D gene: TRBD2; V gene: TRBV7-8; CDR3 DNA: TGTGCCAGCAGCTTACCGGGACTACAGCAGTCCAATGAGCAGTTCTTC; CDR3 protein: CASSLPGLQQSNEQFF
clone size: .; J gene: TRBJ2-2; D gene: .; V gene: TRBV11-2; CDR3 DNA: TGTGCCAGCAGCTTTGCGGCAGTCAACACCGGGGAGCTGTTTTTT; CDR3 protein: CASSFAAVNTGELFF
clone size: .; J gene: TRBJ2-1; D gene: TRBD2; V gene: TRBV27; CDR3 DNA: TGTGCCAGCAGTTTTTTGACTAGCGGAAGATACAATGAGCAGTTCTTC; CDR3 protein: CASSFLTSGRYNEQFF
clone size: .; J gene: TRBJ2-7; D gene: .; V gene: TRBV18; CDR3 DNA: TGTGCCAGCTCCCTTGGAGGGGTACACGAGCAGTACTTC; CDR3 protein: CASSLGGVHEQYF
clone size: .; J gene: TRBJ2-3; D gene: .; V gene: TRBV28; CDR3 DNA: TGTGCCAGCAGTTCTAAAAGCACAGATACGCAGTATTTT; CDR3 protein: CASSSKSTDTQYF
clone size: .; J gene: TRBJ2-7; D gene: .; V gene: TRBV4-2; CDR3 DNA: TGTGCCAGCAGCCAATCTATCGGGAGCTCCTACGAGCAGTACTTC; CDR3 protein: CASSQSIGSSYEQYF
clone size: .; J gene: TRBJ1-2; D gene: .; V gene: TRBV5-5; CDR3 DNA: TGTGCCAGCAGCTTGTCGGCAAAACAGGAGATCTATGGCTACACCTTC; CDR3 protein: CASSLSAKQEIYGYTF
clone size: .; J gene: TRBJ1-6; D gene: TRBD1; V gene: TRBV3-1/TRBV3-2; CDR3 DNA: TGTGCCAGCAGCCAGAGCCCGGGTGAGACAGGGGTTAATTCACCCCTCCACTTT; CDR3 protein: CASSQSPGETGVNSPLHF
clone size: .; J gene: TRBJ2-1; D gene: .; V gene: TRBV19; CDR3 DNA: TGTGCCAGTAGTATATCTAGGTCGGTGTCCTACAATGAGCAGTTCTTC; CDR3 protein: CASSISRSVSYNEQFF
clone size: .; J gene: TRBJ2-5; D gene: .; V gene: TRBV11-2; CDR3 DNA: TGTGCCAGCAGCTTAATCGGACTCAGAGGGGTAGAGACCCAGTACTTC; CDR3 protein: CASSLIGLRGVETQYF
clone size: .; J gene: TRBJ2-7; D gene: .; V gene: TRBV7-2; CDR3 DNA: TGTGCCAGCAGCTTACAACCCCCCTACGAGCAGTACTTC; CDR3 protein: CASSLQPPYEQYF
clone size: .; J gene: TRBJ2-3; D gene: .; V gene: TRBV7-9; CDR3 DNA: TGTGCCAGCAGCTTAGGCGTATCGGGGGACGGGTCCACAGATACGCAGTATTTT; CDR3 protein: CASSLGVSGDGSTDTQYF
clone size: .; J gene: TRBJ2-3; D gene: TRBD2; V gene: TRBV9; CDR3 DNA: TGTGCCAGCAGGGAGGGCGGGGGTTCAGATACGCAGTATTTT; CDR3 protein: CASREGGGSDTQYF
clone size: .; J gene: TRBJ2-7; D gene: TRBD1; V gene: TRBV7-6; CDR3 DNA: TGTGCCAGCAGCCTGACAGGGCCTGGCTCCTACGAGCAGTACTTC; CDR3 protein: CASSLTGPGSYEQYF
clone size: .; J gene: TRBJ1-2; D gene: TRBD1; V gene: TRBV28; CDR3 DNA: TGTGCCAGCAGCCGACAGGGAAGGAGAGGTGGCTACACCTTC; CDR3 protein: CASSRQGRRGGYTF
clone size: once; J gene: TRBJ2-7; D gene: .; V gene: TRBV11-2; CDR3 DNA: TGTGCCAGCAGACGACTAAAGGGGGGGAAAGGCTACGAGCAGTACTTC; CDR3 protein: CASRRLKGGKGYEQYF
clone size: .; J gene: TRBJ1-2; D gene: .; V gene: TRBV4-3; CDR3 DNA: TGCGCCAGCAGCCCCTCCGGAAGCGGGGTAAACTATGGCTACACCTTC; CDR3 protein: CASSPSGSGVNYGYTF